This TCR beta chain was captured by sequencing in a study of cytomegalovirus exposure and HLA in healthy donors. Study summary: A prior analysis found 100 million to 140 million unique TCR beta sequences from around 200 million T cells.

The trim removed 4 bases at V and 5 bases at J, leaving 2 bases unmatched. Germline V gene lookup returns CDR1 MNHEY and CDR2 SVGAGI. The CDR3 has 14 amino acids. Primers included in the PCR were 60 Vbeta and 13 Jbeta primers. Under the authors' procedure: As a later analysis found, there were 78 million or so unique TCR beta chains, of which 8.5 million to 14 million were shared. Produced via immunoSEQ multiplex PCR; TCRdb's table is partial and in-frame only. The DNA gave D and trimming, while V, J and clone size come from that table. The sample shows roughly 93,000 clones, roughly 79% of them seen only once.

The receptor was isolated from a man younger than 40 in good health and CMV-seronegative. Sequencing was done on a sample of PBMCs. The V gene is TRBV6-5, the J gene TRBJ2-6; 7 nucleotides match TRBD2. The CDR3 loop reads CASSWEGRANVLTF. CDR3 in DNA: TGTGCCAGCAGTTGGGAGGGGAGGGCCAACGTCCTGACTTTC.